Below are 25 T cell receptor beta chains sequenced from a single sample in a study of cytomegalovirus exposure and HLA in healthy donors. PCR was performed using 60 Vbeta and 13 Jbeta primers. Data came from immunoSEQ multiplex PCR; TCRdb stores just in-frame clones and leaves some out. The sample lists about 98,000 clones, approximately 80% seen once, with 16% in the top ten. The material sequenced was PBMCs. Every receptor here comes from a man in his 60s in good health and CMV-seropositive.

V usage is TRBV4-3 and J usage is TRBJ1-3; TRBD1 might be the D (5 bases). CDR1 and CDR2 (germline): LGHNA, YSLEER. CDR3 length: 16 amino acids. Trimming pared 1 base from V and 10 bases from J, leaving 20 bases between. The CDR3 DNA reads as TGCGCCAGCAGCCAAGTTGTCATGGGCATCCGGGGGACCATATATTTT. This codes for CASSQVVMGIRGTIYF.

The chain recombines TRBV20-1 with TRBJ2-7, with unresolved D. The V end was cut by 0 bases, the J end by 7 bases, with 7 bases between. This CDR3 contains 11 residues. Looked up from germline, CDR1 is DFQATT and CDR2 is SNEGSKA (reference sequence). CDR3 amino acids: CSARDRQEQYF. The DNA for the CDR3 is TGCAGTGCTAGAGATCGTCAGGAGCAGTACTTC.

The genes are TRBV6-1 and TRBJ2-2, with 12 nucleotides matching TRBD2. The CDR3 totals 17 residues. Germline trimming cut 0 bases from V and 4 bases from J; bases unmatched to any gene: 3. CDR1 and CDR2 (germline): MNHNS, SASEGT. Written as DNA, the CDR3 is TGTGCCAGCAGTGAAGCGCCACTAGCGGGGGGCACCGGGGAGCTGTTTTTT. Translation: CASSEAPLAGGTGELFF.

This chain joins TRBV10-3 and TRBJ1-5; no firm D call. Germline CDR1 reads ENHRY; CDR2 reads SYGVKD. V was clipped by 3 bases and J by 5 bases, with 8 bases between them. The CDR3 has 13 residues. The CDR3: CAISDREYQPQHF. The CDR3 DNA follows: TGTGCCATCAGTGATAGGGAGTATCAGCCCCAGCATTTT.

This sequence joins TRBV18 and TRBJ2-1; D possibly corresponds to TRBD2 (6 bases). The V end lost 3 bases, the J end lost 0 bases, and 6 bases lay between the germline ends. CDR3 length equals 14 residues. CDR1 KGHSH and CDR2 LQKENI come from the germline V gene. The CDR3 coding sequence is TGTGCCAGCTCACCGGGGGGCTCCTACAATGAGCAGTTCTTC. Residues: CASSPGGSYNEQFF.

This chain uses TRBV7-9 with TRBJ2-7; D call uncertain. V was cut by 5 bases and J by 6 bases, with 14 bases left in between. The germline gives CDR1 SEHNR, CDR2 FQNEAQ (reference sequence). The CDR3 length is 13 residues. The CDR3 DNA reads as TGTGCCAGCAGCAAAGCCTCTTTCCTCGAGCAGTACTTC. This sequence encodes CASSKASFLEQYF. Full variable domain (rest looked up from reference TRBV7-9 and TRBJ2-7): DTGVSQNPRHKITKRGQNVTFRCDPISEHNRLYWYRQTLGQGPEFLTYFQNEAQLEKSRLLSDRFSAERPKGSFSTLEIQRTEQGDSAMYLCASSKASFLEQYFGPGTRLTVT.

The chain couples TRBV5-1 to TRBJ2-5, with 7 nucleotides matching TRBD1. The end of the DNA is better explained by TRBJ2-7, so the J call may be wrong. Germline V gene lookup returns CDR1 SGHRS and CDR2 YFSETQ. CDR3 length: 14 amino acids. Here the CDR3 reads CASSVSGGDYEQYF. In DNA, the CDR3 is TGCGCCAGCAGCGTGTCAGGGGGAGACTACGAGCAGTACTTC.

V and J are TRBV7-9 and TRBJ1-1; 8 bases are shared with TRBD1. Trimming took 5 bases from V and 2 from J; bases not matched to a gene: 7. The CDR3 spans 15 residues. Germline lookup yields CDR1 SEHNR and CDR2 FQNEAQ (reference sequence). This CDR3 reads CASSPGDRRNTEAFF. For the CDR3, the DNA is TGTGCCAGCAGCCCTGGGGACAGGCGAAACACTGAAGCTTTCTTT. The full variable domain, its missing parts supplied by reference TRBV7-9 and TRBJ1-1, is DTGVSQNPRHKITKRGQNVTFRCDPISEHNRLYWYRQTLGQGPEFLTYFQNEAQLEKSRLLSDRFSAERPKGSFSTLEIQRTEQGDSAMYLCASSPGDRRNTEAFFGQGTRLTVV.

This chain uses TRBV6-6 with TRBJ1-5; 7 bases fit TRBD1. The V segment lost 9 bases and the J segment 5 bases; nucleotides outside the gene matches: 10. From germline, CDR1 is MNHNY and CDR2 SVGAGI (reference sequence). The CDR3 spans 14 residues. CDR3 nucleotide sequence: TGTGCCAGTCACGGGGACAGAAGGGATCAGCCCCAGCATTTT. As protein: CASHGDRRDQPQHF.

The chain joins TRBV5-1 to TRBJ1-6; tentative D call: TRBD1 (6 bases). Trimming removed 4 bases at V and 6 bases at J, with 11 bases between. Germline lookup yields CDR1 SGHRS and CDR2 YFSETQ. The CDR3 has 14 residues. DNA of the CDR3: TGCGCCAGCAGCGACCGGACAGCTAATTCACCCCTCCACTTT. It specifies CASSDRTANSPLHF.

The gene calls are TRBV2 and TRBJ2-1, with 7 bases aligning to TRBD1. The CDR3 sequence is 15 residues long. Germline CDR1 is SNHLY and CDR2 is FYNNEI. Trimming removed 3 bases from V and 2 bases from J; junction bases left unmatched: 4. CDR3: CASSELRGPYNEQFF. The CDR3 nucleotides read TGTGCCAGCAGTGAGTTGAGGGGGCCCTACAATGAGCAGTTCTTC. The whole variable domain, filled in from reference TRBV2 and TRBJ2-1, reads EPEVTQTPSHQVTQMGQEVILRCVPISNHLYFYWYRQILGQKVEFLVSFYNNEISEKSEIFDDQFSVERPDGSNFTLKIRSTKLEDSAMYFCASSELRGPYNEQFFGPGTRLTVL.

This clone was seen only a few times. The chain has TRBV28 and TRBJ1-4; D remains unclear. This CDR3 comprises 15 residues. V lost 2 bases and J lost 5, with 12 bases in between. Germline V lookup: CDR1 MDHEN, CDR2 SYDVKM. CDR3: CASSLMGTGNEKLFF. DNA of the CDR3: TGTGCCAGCAGTTTAATGGGCACGGGGAATGAAAAACTGTTTTTT.

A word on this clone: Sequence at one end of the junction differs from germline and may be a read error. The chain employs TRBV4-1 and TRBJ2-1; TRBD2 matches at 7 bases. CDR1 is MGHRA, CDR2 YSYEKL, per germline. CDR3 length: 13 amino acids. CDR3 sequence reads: CASSHSFLAAKIF. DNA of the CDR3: TGCGCCAGCAGCCACTCCTTCCTAGCGGCCAAGATCTTC.

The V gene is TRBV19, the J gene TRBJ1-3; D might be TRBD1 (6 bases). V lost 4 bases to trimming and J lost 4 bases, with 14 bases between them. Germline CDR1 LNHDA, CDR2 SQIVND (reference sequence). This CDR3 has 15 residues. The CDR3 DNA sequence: TGTGCCAGTAGTACCCAAACAGGGAACGGAAACACCATATATTTT. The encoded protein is CASSTQTGNGNTIYF.

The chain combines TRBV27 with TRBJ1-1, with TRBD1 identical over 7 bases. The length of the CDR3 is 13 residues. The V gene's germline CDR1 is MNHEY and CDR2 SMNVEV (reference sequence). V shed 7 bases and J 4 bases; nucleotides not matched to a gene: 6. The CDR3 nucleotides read TGTGCCAGCAACCTACAGGGGATCACTGAAGCTTTCTTT. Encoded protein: CASNLQGITEAFF.

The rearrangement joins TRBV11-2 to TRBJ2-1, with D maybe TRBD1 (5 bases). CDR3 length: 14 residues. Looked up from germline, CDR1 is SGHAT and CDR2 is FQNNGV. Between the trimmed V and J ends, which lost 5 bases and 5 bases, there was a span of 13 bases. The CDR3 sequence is CASSQEQVNNEQFF. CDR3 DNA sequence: TGTGCCAGCAGCCAAGAACAGGTAAACAATGAGCAGTTCTTC.

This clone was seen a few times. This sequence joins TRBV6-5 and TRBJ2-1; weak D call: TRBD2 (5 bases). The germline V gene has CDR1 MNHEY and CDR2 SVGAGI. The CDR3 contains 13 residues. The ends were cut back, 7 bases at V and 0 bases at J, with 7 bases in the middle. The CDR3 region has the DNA TGTGCCAGCAAACGGGACTCCTACAATGAGCAGTTCTTC. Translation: CASKRDSYNEQFF.

CDR3: CASSLGGGWGNTIYF. CDR3 in DNA: TGTGCCAGCAGCTTGGGTGGCGGGTGGGGAAACACCATATATTTT. The chain has TRBV7-2 and TRBJ1-3; no reliable D call. The V end was cut by 3 bases, the J end by 4 bases, with 13 bases between. CDR1 and CDR2 (germline): SGHTA, FQGNSA. The CDR3 length is 15 residues. Variable domain in full (rest from reference TRBV7-2 and TRBJ1-3): GAGVSQSPSNKVTEKGKDVELRCDPISGHTALYWYRQSLGQGLEFLIYFQGNSAPDKSGLPSDRFSAERTGGSVSTLTIQRTQQEDSAVYLCASSLGGGWGNTIYFGEGSWLTVV.

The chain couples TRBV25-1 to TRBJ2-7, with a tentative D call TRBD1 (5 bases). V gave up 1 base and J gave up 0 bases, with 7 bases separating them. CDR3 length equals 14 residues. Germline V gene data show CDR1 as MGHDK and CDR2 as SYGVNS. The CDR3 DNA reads TGTGCCAGCAGTGAATTCGACAGCTCCTACGAGCAGTACTTC. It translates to CASSEFDSSYEQYF.

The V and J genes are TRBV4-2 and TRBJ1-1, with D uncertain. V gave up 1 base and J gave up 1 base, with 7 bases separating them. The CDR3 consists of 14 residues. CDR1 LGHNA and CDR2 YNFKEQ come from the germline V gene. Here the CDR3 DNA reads TGTGCCAGCAGCCAAGGACTTAAGAACACTGAAGCTTTCTTT. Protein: CASSQGLKNTEAFF.

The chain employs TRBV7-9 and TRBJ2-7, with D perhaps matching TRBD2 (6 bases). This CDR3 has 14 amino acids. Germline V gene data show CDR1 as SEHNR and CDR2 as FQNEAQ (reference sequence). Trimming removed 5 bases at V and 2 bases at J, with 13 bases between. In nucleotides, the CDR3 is TGTGCCAGCAGCCCCCAGGGACTTGCCTACGAGCAGTACTTC. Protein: CASSPQGLAYEQYF.

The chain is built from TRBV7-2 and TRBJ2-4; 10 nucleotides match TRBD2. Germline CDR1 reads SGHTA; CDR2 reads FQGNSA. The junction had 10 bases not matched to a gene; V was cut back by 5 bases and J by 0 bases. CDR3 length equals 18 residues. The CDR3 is CASSLGLAGEIAKNIQYF. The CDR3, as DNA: TGTGCCAGCAGCCTGGGGCTAGCGGGGGAAATAGCCAAAAACATTCAGTACTTC.

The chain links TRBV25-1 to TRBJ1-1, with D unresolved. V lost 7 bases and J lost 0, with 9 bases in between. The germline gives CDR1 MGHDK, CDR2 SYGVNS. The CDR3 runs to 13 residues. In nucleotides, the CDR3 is TGTGCCAGCAAGTCACAGTTGAACACTGAAGCTTTCTTT. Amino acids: CASKSQLNTEAFF.

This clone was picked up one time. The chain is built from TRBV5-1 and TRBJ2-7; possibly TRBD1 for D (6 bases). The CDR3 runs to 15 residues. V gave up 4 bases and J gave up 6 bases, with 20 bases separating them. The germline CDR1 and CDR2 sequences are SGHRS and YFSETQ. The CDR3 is CASSPRPGQSGEQYF. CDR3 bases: TGCGCCAGCAGCCCCAGGCCTGGACAGTCAGGCGAGCAGTACTTC.

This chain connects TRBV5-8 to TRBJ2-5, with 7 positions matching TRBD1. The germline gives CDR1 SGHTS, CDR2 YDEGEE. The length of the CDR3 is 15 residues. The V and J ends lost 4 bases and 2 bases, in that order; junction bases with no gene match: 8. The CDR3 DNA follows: TGTGCCAGCAGCCTCCCCGGGGACAGACAAGAGACCCAGTACTTC. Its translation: CASSLPGDRQETQYF.